This is a list of T cell receptor beta chains from one sample in a study of shared clonotypes between healthy human individuals. Clones were sequenced by immunoSEQ multiplex PCR, and TCRdb holds only the in-frame ones, with some missing. The repertoire includes hundreds of thousands of clones, roughly 73% of them detected once, and around 2% sits in the top ten. The specimen sequenced was memory CD4+ T cells sorted from blood. These receptors originate from a young woman in good health. The CDR3 runs from the conserved cysteine through the conserved F or W. D genes are given only for firm matches. Expanded clones get a size class; other rows say once, few or many, or leave the size out.

J gene: TRBJ2-7
D gene: -
V gene: TRBV7-9
clone size: -
CDR3 protein: CASSSYSRDEQYF
CDR3 DNA: TGTGCCAGCAGCTCCTACTCCAGGGACGAGCAGTACTTC

J gene: TRBJ2-7
D gene: -
V gene: TRBV11-2
clone size: few
CDR3 protein: CASRRRTYEQYF
CDR3 DNA: TGTGCCAGCAGAAGACGGACCTACGAGCAGTACTTC

J gene: TRBJ1-2
D gene: -
V gene: TRBV6-4
clone size: -
CDR3 protein: CASRKTAGDWRGYTF
CDR3 DNA: TGTGCCAGCAGGAAAACGGCCGGTGACTGGCGTGGCTACACCTTC

J gene: TRBJ2-2
D gene: -
V gene: TRBV2
clone size: -
CDR3 protein: CASSASGAGELFF
CDR3 DNA: TGTGCCAGCAGTGCGTCAGGGGCCGGGGAGCTGTTTTTT

J gene: TRBJ2-7
D gene: -
V gene: TRBV7-9
clone size: -
CDR3 protein: CASSLGAGSYEQYF
CDR3 DNA: TGTGCCAGCAGCTTAGGGGCGGGGTCCTACGAGCAGTACTTC

J gene: TRBJ1-2
D gene: -
V gene: TRBV2
clone size: many
CDR3 protein: CASSVQGRINYGYTF
CDR3 DNA: TGTGCCAGCAGTGTACAGGGTCGTATAAACTATGGCTACACCTTC

J gene: TRBJ2-1
D gene: -
V gene: TRBV9
clone size: -
CDR3 protein: CASSPQVMGVSEQFF
CDR3 DNA: TGTGCCAGCAGCCCCCAGGTTATGGGGGTGAGTGAGCAGTTCTTC

J gene: TRBJ1-4
D gene: -
V gene: TRBV6-1
clone size: -
CDR3 protein: CASSEWTGTNEKLFF
CDR3 DNA: TGTGCCAGCAGTGAGTGGACTGGAACTAATGAAAAACTGTTTTTT

J gene: TRBJ2-1
D gene: -
V gene: TRBV7-9
clone size: -
CDR3 protein: CASSLKEGASYNEQFF
CDR3 DNA: TGTGCCAGCAGCTTAAAGGAGGGGGCATCATACAATGAGCAGTTCTTC

J gene: TRBJ1-1
D gene: -
V gene: TRBV5-1
clone size: -
CDR3 protein: CASSWGPGPGGNTEAFF
CDR3 DNA: TGCGCCAGCAGCTGGGGGCCGGGCCCCGGGGGAAACACTGAAGCTTTCTTT

J gene: TRBJ1-2
D gene: -
V gene: TRBV25-1
clone size: -
CDR3 protein: CASSDPTPREGVYGYTF
CDR3 DNA: TGTGCCAGCAGTGACCCGACTCCCAGGGAAGGGGTCTATGGCTACACCTTC

J gene: TRBJ2-7
D gene: TRBD1
V gene: TRBV5-1
clone size: -
CDR3 protein: CASTAGGTGTYEQYF
CDR3 DNA: TGCGCCAGCACCGCAGGCGGGACAGGGACCTACGAGCAGTACTTC

J gene: TRBJ2-5
D gene: -
V gene: TRBV28
clone size: -
CDR3 protein: CASSDGQQETQYF
CDR3 DNA: TGTGCCAGCAGTGATGGACAGCAAGAGACCCAGTACTTC

J gene: TRBJ2-1
D gene: -
V gene: TRBV9
clone size: -
CDR3 protein: CASSVSWWKFGDRGNEQFF
CDR3 DNA: TGTGCCAGCAGCGTATCTTGGTGGAAGTTTGGCGATCGGGGCAATGAGCAGTTCTTC

J gene: TRBJ1-2
D gene: -
V gene: TRBV5-1
clone size: -
CDR3 protein: CASSLDRRGPDYGYTF
CDR3 DNA: TGCGCCAGCAGCTTGGACCGGCGGGGGCCTGACTATGGCTACACCTTC

J gene: TRBJ1-6
D gene: -
V gene: TRBV7-9
clone size: many
CDR3 protein: CASSLQNSPLHF
CDR3 DNA: TGTGCCAGCAGCCTCCAGAATTCACCCCTCCACTTT

J gene: TRBJ2-1
D gene: TRBD2
V gene: TRBV11-3
clone size: -
CDR3 protein: CASSPNSGIENEQFF
CDR3 DNA: TGTGCCAGCAGCCCCAATAGCGGGATAGAAAATGAGCAGTTCTTC

J gene: TRBJ2-3
D gene: -
V gene: TRBV27
clone size: -
CDR3 protein: CASSLGRASTSTDTQYF
CDR3 DNA: TGTGCCAGCAGTTTGGGAAGGGCTAGTACCAGCACAGATACGCAGTATTTT

J gene: TRBJ2-5
D gene: -
V gene: TRBV11-2
clone size: -
CDR3 protein: CASSPWGASGETQYF
CDR3 DNA: TGTGCCAGCAGCCCCTGGGGAGCGAGTGGGGAGACCCAGTACTTC

J gene: TRBJ2-2
D gene: TRBD1
V gene: TRBV2
clone size: -
CDR3 protein: CASGTGRTGELFF
CDR3 DNA: TGTGCCAGCGGGACAGGGCGGACCGGGGAGCTGTTTTTT